Listed below are T cell receptor beta chains from one sample, sequenced in a study of cytomegalovirus exposure and HLA in healthy donors. Only in-frame clones appear in the TCRdb table, and some are missing; sequencing was by immunoSEQ multiplex PCR. The sample consists of under 200,000 clones, roughly 73% of them appearing once. Sequencing used PBMCs. These receptors originate from a male donor in good health and CMV-seronegative. Each CDR3 is given with its conserved first and last residue. The order of the fields is CDR3 DNA, CDR3 protein, CDR3 length, J gene, V gene, D gene, clone size. The D gene is left open where the match is weak. Size is omitted from some rows. Given values are once, few, many or a class for expanded clones.

CDR3 DNA: TGTGCTAGTGGTTTGGTCGGGGGGCACGGGGGCTACACCTTC
CDR3 protein: CASGLVGGHGGYTF
CDR3 length: 14
J gene: TRBJ1-2
V gene: TRBV12-5
D gene: NA
clone size: once

CDR3 DNA: TGTGCCAGCGGACAGTCCTACGAGCAGTACTTC
CDR3 protein: CASGQSYEQYF
CDR3 length: 11
J gene: TRBJ2-7
V gene: TRBV28
D gene: NA
clone size: NA

CDR3 DNA: TGTGCCAGCAGCGGTAGCGGGGTTCCCGGGGAGCTGTTTTTT
CDR3 protein: CASSGSGVPGELFF
CDR3 length: 14
J gene: TRBJ2-2
V gene: TRBV7-7
D gene: TRBD2
clone size: once

CDR3 DNA: TGTGCCTGGAGTATCCAACATGCAGATACGCAGTATTTT
CDR3 protein: CAWSIQHADTQYF
CDR3 length: 13
J gene: TRBJ2-3
V gene: TRBV30
D gene: NA
clone size: few

CDR3 DNA: TGTGCCAGTAAAAAGGGACAGCAAGAGACCCAGTACTTC
CDR3 protein: CASKKGQQETQYF
CDR3 length: 13
J gene: TRBJ2-5
V gene: TRBV19
D gene: TRBD1
clone size: NA

CDR3 DNA: TGTGCCAGCAAAGGGGACACTGAAGCTTTCTTT
CDR3 protein: CASKGDTEAFF
CDR3 length: 11
J gene: TRBJ1-1
V gene: TRBV6-6
D gene: NA
clone size: NA

CDR3 DNA: TGTGCCAGCAGTTTAAGGGGCTCTGAAGCTTTCTTT
CDR3 protein: CASSLRGSEAFF
CDR3 length: 12
J gene: TRBJ1-1
V gene: TRBV28
D gene: NA
clone size: NA

CDR3 DNA: TGTGCCAGCAGCTTCGGGTCTAGCGGGGGCCTTGGGGATACGCAGTATTTT
CDR3 protein: CASSFGSSGGLGDTQYF
CDR3 length: 17
J gene: TRBJ2-3
V gene: TRBV7-9
D gene: TRBD2
clone size: NA

CDR3 DNA: TGCGCCAGCACGTCGGGGGAAACAGATACGCAGTATTTT
CDR3 protein: CASTSGETDTQYF
CDR3 length: 13
J gene: TRBJ2-3
V gene: TRBV5-1
D gene: NA
clone size: once

CDR3 DNA: TGTGCCACCGAGGGACAGGGATTGGGGCAGCCCCAGCATTTT
CDR3 protein: CATEGQGLGQPQHF
CDR3 length: 14
J gene: TRBJ1-5
V gene: TRBV19
D gene: TRBD1
clone size: few

CDR3 DNA: TGTGCCAGTACGCGATATCCCAATCAGCCCCAGCATTTT
CDR3 protein: CASTRYPNQPQHF
CDR3 length: 13
J gene: TRBJ1-5
V gene: TRBV19
D gene: NA
clone size: NA

CDR3 DNA: TGTGCCAGCAGCTTGGGGCTCGCCCGGAGGAACACTGAAGCTTTCTTT
CDR3 protein: CASSLGLARRNTEAFF
CDR3 length: 16
J gene: TRBJ1-1
V gene: TRBV5-4
D gene: NA
clone size: NA

CDR3 DNA: TGTGCCAGCGGGTTGGGGTTACGGGGAGAAAAACTGTTTTTT
CDR3 protein: CASGLGLRGEKLFF
CDR3 length: 14
J gene: TRBJ1-4
V gene: TRBV2
D gene: NA
clone size: NA

CDR3 DNA: TGTGCCAGCAGTCTGCAGGGGCCCGAATACTATGGCTACACCTTC
CDR3 protein: CASSLQGPEYYGYTF
CDR3 length: 15
J gene: TRBJ1-2
V gene: TRBV25-1
D gene: NA
clone size: few

CDR3 DNA: TGTGCCAGCAGTTCGACAGGGAGCGAGCTGTTTTTT
CDR3 protein: CASSSTGSELFF
CDR3 length: 12
J gene: TRBJ2-2
V gene: TRBV6-5
D gene: TRBD1
clone size: NA

CDR3 DNA: TGTGCCAGCAGTTTATCGAGGGATACGCAGTATTTT
CDR3 protein: CASSLSRDTQYF
CDR3 length: 12
J gene: TRBJ2-3
V gene: TRBV27
D gene: NA
clone size: NA

CDR3 DNA: TGTGCCAGCAATAAGCAGGGTACTTTCTATGGCTACACCTTC
CDR3 protein: CASNKQGTFYGYTF
CDR3 length: 14
J gene: TRBJ1-2
V gene: TRBV28
D gene: NA
clone size: NA

CDR3 DNA: TGTGCCAGCAGCCCCGGGGGTCTCTACGAGCAGTACTTC
CDR3 protein: CASSPGGLYEQYF
CDR3 length: 13
J gene: TRBJ2-7
V gene: TRBV7-7
D gene: NA
clone size: NA

CDR3 DNA: TGTGCCAGCAGCTTGTCCACAGGGAACACTGAAGCTTTCTTT
CDR3 protein: CASSLSTGNTEAFF
CDR3 length: 14
J gene: TRBJ1-1
V gene: TRBV5-6
D gene: NA
clone size: NA

CDR3 DNA: TGTGCCAGCAGCAGCGACAGGGGGGTCTACAATGAGCAGTTCTTC
CDR3 protein: CASSSDRGVYNEQFF
CDR3 length: 15
J gene: TRBJ2-1
V gene: TRBV6-5
D gene: TRBD1
clone size: NA

CDR3 DNA: TGCGCCAGCAGCCAAGGCGGGGAACGCTCACCCCTCCACTTT
CDR3 protein: CASSQGGERSPLHF
CDR3 length: 14
J gene: TRBJ1-6
V gene: TRBV5-1
D gene: NA
clone size: NA

CDR3 DNA: TGTGCCTGGACCTCAGGGGGTGGCTACACCTTC
CDR3 protein: CAWTSGGGYTF
CDR3 length: 11
J gene: TRBJ1-2
V gene: TRBV30
D gene: TRBD1
clone size: NA

CDR3 DNA: TGTGCCAGCAGTTCTGGACAGGTTTTAACTGAAGCTTTCTTT
CDR3 protein: CASSSGQVLTEAFF
CDR3 length: 14
J gene: TRBJ1-1
V gene: TRBV27
D gene: TRBD1
clone size: few

CDR3 DNA: TGTGCCAGCAGTCGACTAGCGGGACGGGGCGGGGAGCTGTTTTTT
CDR3 protein: CASSRLAGRGGELFF
CDR3 length: 15
J gene: TRBJ2-2
V gene: TRBV7-9
D gene: TRBD2
clone size: NA

CDR3 DNA: TGCGCCAGCAGCCAAGATCAAGGGTGGACAACCCCTGGGGAGCTGTTTTTT
CDR3 protein: CASSQDQGWTTPGELFF
CDR3 length: 17
J gene: TRBJ2-2
V gene: TRBV4-1
D gene: NA
clone size: NA

CDR3 DNA: TGTGCCAGCAGTGGTAGTAGCGGGAGCACAGATACGCAGTATTTT
CDR3 protein: CASSGSSGSTDTQYF
CDR3 length: 15
J gene: TRBJ2-3
V gene: TRBV6-4
D gene: TRBD2
clone size: NA

CDR3 DNA: TGTGCCAGCAGCCACCCCCCAGTGGGGCAGTCTAGCTCCTACAATGAGCAGTTCTTC
CDR3 protein: CASSHPPVGQSSSYNEQFF
CDR3 length: 19
J gene: TRBJ2-1
V gene: TRBV27
D gene: NA
clone size: NA

CDR3 DNA: TGTGCCAGCAGAACCGGGGGAGGCGGAGAGCAGTACTTC
CDR3 protein: CASRTGGGGEQYF
CDR3 length: 13
J gene: TRBJ2-7
V gene: TRBV7-9
D gene: NA
clone size: NA

CDR3 DNA: TGTGCCAGCAGTATAGTCCATAATTCACCCCTCCACTTT
CDR3 protein: CASSIVHNSPLHF
CDR3 length: 13
J gene: TRBJ1-6
V gene: TRBV6-5
D gene: NA
clone size: NA

CDR3 DNA: TGTGCCAGCAGTTACGTGGCAGCGGAAGCTTTCTTT
CDR3 protein: CASSYVAAEAFF
CDR3 length: 12
J gene: TRBJ1-1
V gene: TRBV6-6
D gene: NA
clone size: few

CDR3 DNA: TGTGCCAGCAGCCGAGATGTTAGCGGGGAAGAAGAGACCCAGTACTTC
CDR3 protein: CASSRDVSGEEETQYF
CDR3 length: 16
J gene: TRBJ2-5
V gene: TRBV7-9
D gene: TRBD2
clone size: NA

CDR3 DNA: TGCGCCAGCAGCTTCTACACCGGGGAGCTGTTTTTT
CDR3 protein: CASSFYTGELFF
CDR3 length: 12
J gene: TRBJ2-2
V gene: TRBV5-1
D gene: NA
clone size: few

CDR3 DNA: TGTGCCAGCAGCCCCAACCGTAGGCGAGCGGGGGGAATAGAGCAGTTCTTC
CDR3 protein: CASSPNRRRAGGIEQFF
CDR3 length: 17
J gene: TRBJ2-1
V gene: TRBV7-3
D gene: TRBD2
clone size: few

CDR3 DNA: TGCAGCGTTGGGTTCGGAGACACCATATATTTT
CDR3 protein: CSVGFGDTIYF
CDR3 length: 11
J gene: TRBJ1-3
V gene: TRBV29-1
D gene: NA
clone size: NA

CDR3 DNA: TGTGCCAGCAGTGGTCAGAATCAGCCCCAGCATTTT
CDR3 protein: CASSGQNQPQHF
CDR3 length: 12
J gene: TRBJ1-5
V gene: TRBV2
D gene: NA
clone size: few

CDR3 DNA: TGCAGCGCTTCAGGGGGCGAGGCGACAGATACGCAGTATTTT
CDR3 protein: CSASGGEATDTQYF
CDR3 length: 14
J gene: TRBJ2-3
V gene: TRBV29-1
D gene: TRBD1
clone size: NA

CDR3 DNA: TGCAGCGTCCCGACTAGCGGGAGGGGCGAGCAGTACTTC
CDR3 protein: CSVPTSGRGEQYF
CDR3 length: 13
J gene: TRBJ2-7
V gene: TRBV29-1
D gene: TRBD2
clone size: NA

CDR3 DNA: TGTGCCAGCAGTTTGGCGGTCAGTAACTATGGCTACACCTTC
CDR3 protein: CASSLAVSNYGYTF
CDR3 length: 14
J gene: TRBJ1-2
V gene: TRBV27
D gene: NA
clone size: once

CDR3 DNA: TGTGCCAGCAGCCGAGCGACAGGGAACGAGCAGTACTTC
CDR3 protein: CASSRATGNEQYF
CDR3 length: 13
J gene: TRBJ2-7
V gene: TRBV7-2
D gene: TRBD1
clone size: NA

CDR3 DNA: TGTGCCAGTAGTATTTCGGGGATTCGGTATGGCTACACCTTC
CDR3 protein: CASSISGIRYGYTF
CDR3 length: 14
J gene: TRBJ1-2
V gene: TRBV19
D gene: NA
clone size: once

CDR3 DNA: TGCGCCAGCAGCTTGGAGCCTGTGGAACAGGGGGTCACCGGGGAGCTGTTTTTT
CDR3 protein: CASSLEPVEQGVTGELFF
CDR3 length: 18
J gene: TRBJ2-2
V gene: TRBV5-1
D gene: TRBD1
clone size: NA

CDR3 DNA: TGTGCCAGCAGTTACTCGGGGGCGGTCGATACGCAGTATTTT
CDR3 protein: CASSYSGAVDTQYF
CDR3 length: 14
J gene: TRBJ2-3
V gene: TRBV6-5
D gene: NA
clone size: NA

CDR3 DNA: TGCGCCAGCAGCCAGGGACAGAGCACAGATACGCAGTATTTT
CDR3 protein: CASSQGQSTDTQYF
CDR3 length: 14
J gene: TRBJ2-3
V gene: TRBV5-1
D gene: TRBD1
clone size: NA

CDR3 DNA: TGTGCCAGCAGCTTAGGGAGAGACAATGAGCAGTTCTTC
CDR3 protein: CASSLGRDNEQFF
CDR3 length: 13
J gene: TRBJ2-1
V gene: TRBV7-3
D gene: NA
clone size: NA

CDR3 DNA: TGTGCCAGCAGCTTAGGACTAGGGTTCGGCGGGGAGCTGTTTTTT
CDR3 protein: CASSLGLGFGGELFF
CDR3 length: 15
J gene: TRBJ2-2
V gene: TRBV7-9
D gene: NA
clone size: few

CDR3 DNA: TGTGCCAGCAGCTTGACAGGGGGCCGATCTGAAGCTTTCTTT
CDR3 protein: CASSLTGGRSEAFF
CDR3 length: 14
J gene: TRBJ1-1
V gene: TRBV5-6
D gene: TRBD1
clone size: NA

CDR3 DNA: TGTGCCAGCAGTTACCGGACTAGCGGGGGGGCTAATGAGCAGTTCTTC
CDR3 protein: CASSYRTSGGANEQFF
CDR3 length: 16
J gene: TRBJ2-1
V gene: TRBV6-6
D gene: TRBD2
clone size: NA

CDR3 DNA: TGTGCCAGCAGCTTATGGTCGGGCGTGCAGGGGGCAATGCTAGAAAAACTGTTTTTT
CDR3 protein: CASSLWSGVQGAMLEKLFF
CDR3 length: 19
J gene: TRBJ1-4
V gene: TRBV11-2
D gene: TRBD1
clone size: few

CDR3 DNA: TGCGCCAGCAGCTCCGGACAGGGCTATAATTCACCCCTCCACTTT
CDR3 protein: CASSSGQGYNSPLHF
CDR3 length: 15
J gene: TRBJ1-6
V gene: TRBV5-1
D gene: TRBD1
clone size: NA

CDR3 DNA: TGCGCCAGCAGCTTGGCGGGACAGGGGAATTCACCCCTCCACTTT
CDR3 protein: CASSLAGQGNSPLHF
CDR3 length: 15
J gene: TRBJ1-6
V gene: TRBV5-1
D gene: TRBD1
clone size: once

CDR3 DNA: TGTGCCAGCAGCAGACTAGAGGGGTTCGGGGATACGCAGTATTTT
CDR3 protein: CASSRLEGFGDTQYF
CDR3 length: 15
J gene: TRBJ2-3
V gene: TRBV9
D gene: NA
clone size: NA

CDR3 DNA: TGTGCCAGCAGTGATCCTAGGGAGATCGGTACAGATACGCAGTATTTT
CDR3 protein: CASSDPREIGTDTQYF
CDR3 length: 16
J gene: TRBJ2-3
V gene: TRBV25-1
D gene: NA
clone size: NA

CDR3 DNA: TGTGCCAGCAGCCATACGGCGGGTGAAGCTTTCTTT
CDR3 protein: CASSHTAGEAFF
CDR3 length: 12
J gene: TRBJ1-1
V gene: TRBV14
D gene: NA
clone size: NA

CDR3 DNA: TGCGCCAGCAGCTCGGGGACAGGGGCGTACAATGAGCAGTTCTTC
CDR3 protein: CASSSGTGAYNEQFF
CDR3 length: 15
J gene: TRBJ2-1
V gene: TRBV5-1
D gene: TRBD1
clone size: NA

CDR3 DNA: TGTGCCAGCAGCGTCCTGGGACAGCTCACCTTC
CDR3 protein: CASSVLGQLTF
CDR3 length: 11
J gene: TRBJ1-2
V gene: TRBV6-1
D gene: TRBD1
clone size: NA

CDR3 DNA: TGTGCCAGCAGCGTAGGAGGGACAGGGGGTATTAACTATGGCTACACCTTC
CDR3 protein: CASSVGGTGGINYGYTF
CDR3 length: 17
J gene: TRBJ1-2
V gene: TRBV9
D gene: TRBD1
clone size: NA

CDR3 DNA: TGTGCCAGCAGCCAGGGACAGGTGACTGAAGCTTTCTTT
CDR3 protein: CASSQGQVTEAFF
CDR3 length: 13
J gene: TRBJ1-1
V gene: TRBV7-6
D gene: TRBD1
clone size: once